The source of this TCR beta chain is a study of blood T cell repertoires in COVID-19. For the study at large: Samples representing acute and convalescent COVID-19 were sourced from the United States, Italy and Spain. The analysed material was cDNA or gDNA that came from T cells, B-cell-depleted T cells, or PBMCs.

This CDR3 spans 17 amino acids. Germline CDR1 reads MNHEY; CDR2 reads SMNVEV (reference sequence). This clone showed up just a few times. At one end, the junction sequence differs from germline, possibly due to a read error. All recovered Cohort 3 donors got two negative PCRs, got clearance, or saw symptom resolution. The repertoire was sequenced with immunoSEQ multiplex PCR; TCRdb's copy has only in-frame clones and lacks some. This table holds 250,000 to 300,000 clones, about 90% found once. The sequencing input was PBMCs or T cells enriched from blood (not recorded which). The J gene is TRBJ1-5, the V gene TRBV27, with D perhaps matching TRBD1 (5 bases). This clonotype was sampled from a woman aged 60 to 75 who had recovered from COVID-19. The CDR3 DNA reads as TGTGCCAGCAGTTTAAGGTTTGGAACAGGTTTGAATCCGCCCCAGCATTTT. This gives the protein CASSLRFGTGLNPPQHF.